In its sample, the clone carrying this TCR beta chain was seen once. This CDR3 has 16 residues. Germline assignment: CDR1 MNHEY and CDR2 SMNVEV (reference sequence). V was clipped by 0 bases and J by 0 bases, with 9 bases between them. This entry belongs to a study of blood T cell repertoires in COVID-19. Study-level information: Spain, Italy and the United States supplied samples that represented acute and convalescent COVID-19.

Here immunoSEQ multiplex PCR was the method, and the copy in TCRdb shows in-frame clones only, minus some. The sample shows about 25,000 clones, over 75% of them seen only once. The V call is TRBV27, the J call TRBJ1-5; the D gene is possibly TRBD1 (6 bases). The sequence came from a woman older than 75 with acute or convalescent COVID-19. Sequencing was performed on peripheral blood. CDR3 DNA sequence: TGTGCCAGCAGTTTATCCGGGACACGTAGCAATCAGCCCCAGCATTTT. Its translation is CASSLSGTRSNQPQHF.